These 18 T cell receptor beta chains were all obtained from the same sample, sequenced in a study of human T cells and chemical hapten exposure. Time point described: pre-sensitization, week 0. Treatment meaning: therapeutic diphenylcyclopropenone sensitization with weekly scalp DPC. TCRdb processed the RACE reads anew with MiXCR; each CDR3 protein has one entry. The sample shows more than 150,000 distinct CDR3 sequences, nearly 30% of them seen only once. The starting material was whole blood, obtained in connection with sensitization to the hapten diphenylcyclopropenone (DPC). The receptors were gathered from a woman between 25 and 40 years old with alopecia areata. Some clones in this sample may be carry-over from other donors' samples.

This rearrangement joins TRBV20-1 to TRBJ1-2; maybe TRBD1 (6 bases). Germline CDR1 DFQATT, CDR2 SNEGSKA (reference sequence). The ends were cut back, 0 bases at V and 4 bases at J, with 9 bases in the middle. The CDR3 covers 13 residues. As DNA, the CDR3 is TGCAGTGCTAGAGATAAGGGGGGCTATGGCTACACCTTC. Translated, it gives CSARDKGGYGYTF.

The chain joins TRBV28 to TRBJ1-1; 10 bases map to TRBD1. CDR1 is MDHEN, CDR2 SYDVKM, per germline. V lost 6 bases, J lost 3 bases, and 7 bases stayed unmatched. The CDR3 consists of 15 residues. The chain's CDR3 is CASRSWDRGYTEAFF. The CDR3 DNA sequence: TGTGCCAGCAGATCATGGGACAGGGGATACACTGAAGCTTTCTTT.

The rearrangement uses TRBV6-1 and TRBJ2-4, with a possible D match to TRBD1 (6 bases). CDR1 and CDR2 from the germline V gene are MNHNS and SASEGT. The CDR3 has 15 residues. The V end lost 6 bases, the J end lost 3 bases, and 15 bases lay between the germline ends. The CDR3 nucleotides are TGTGCCAGCAGCGTAACAGGGATCTACAAAAACATTCAGTACTTC. Translating it yields CASSVTGIYKNIQYF.

The chain combines TRBV2 with TRBJ2-7; perhaps TRBD2 as D (6 bases). Germline V CDR1 and CDR2: SNHLY, FYNNEI. Trimming stripped 10 bases from V and 0 bases from J, with 10 bases between. This CDR3 spans 12 amino acids. The CDR3 sequence: CAIKTSSYEQYF. The CDR3 DNA reads as TGTGCCATAAAGACTAGCTCCTACGAGCAGTACTTC.

This clonotype was detected a few times. The V gene is TRBV11-1, the J gene TRBJ2-5; D perhaps matches TRBD1 (6 bases). Germline V gene data show CDR1 as SGHAT and CDR2 as FQDESV (reference sequence). The CDR3 is 13 amino acids. The V end was cut by 3 bases, the J end by 4 bases, with 9 bases between. CDR3 nucleotides: TGTGCCAGCAGCTTTGGACAGATAGAGACCCAGTACTTC. Protein product: CASSFGQIETQYF.

This clonotype was seen a handful of times. The chain carries TRBV27 and TRBJ1-1; D is unresolved. The V end lost 1 base, the J end lost 5 bases, and 8 bases lay between the germline ends. The CDR3 runs to 13 residues. Germline CDR1 MNHEY, CDR2 SMNVEV (reference sequence). For the CDR3, the DNA is TGTGCCAGCAGTTTATACAGTGCGACTGAAGCTTTCTTT. It translates to CASSLYSATEAFF.

A few counts support this clonotype. The chain carries TRBV20-1 and TRBJ2-3; 8 nucleotides match TRBD2. The ends lost 4 bases at V and 6 bases at J; junction bases unmatched: 9. CDR1 is DFQATT, CDR2 SNEGSKA, per germline (reference sequence). CDR3 size: 14 residues. This CDR3 is CSATRAGVMDTQYF. The DNA for the CDR3 is TGCAGTGCTACTCGAGCGGGAGTTATGGATACGCAGTATTTT.

This chain uses TRBV28 with TRBJ1-2, with D perhaps matching TRBD1 (5 bases). Germline-derived CDR1 and CDR2 are MDHEN and SYDVKM. The CDR3 runs 15 residues. V dropped 6 bases and J dropped 5 bases, with 19 bases sitting between them. The CDR3 DNA is TGTGCCAGCAGCTCATCCGGGGCCGAGGGGTATGGCTACACCTTC. This encodes CASSSSGAEGYGYTF.

In its sample, this clonotype was seen many times. This rearrangement joins TRBV5-1 to TRBJ1-4, with D perhaps TRBD1 (5 bases). CDR3 length equals 13 residues. Germline V gene sequence: CDR1 SGHRS, CDR2 YFSETQ. Trimming removed 0 bases from V and 13 bases from J, with 13 bases in between. CDR3 DNA: TGCGCCAGCAGCTTGGGCAGGGACTCAACACTGTTTTTT. Its translation is CASSLGRDSTLFF.

This chain links TRBV20-1 with TRBJ1-5, with no clear D. This CDR3 spans 13 amino acids. V dropped 2 bases and J dropped 0 bases, with 5 bases sitting between them. Germline V gene data show CDR1 as DFQATT and CDR2 as SNEGSKA (reference sequence). The DNA of the CDR3 is TGCAGTGCTAGACATCTTAGCAATCAGCCCCAGCATTTT. Protein sequence: CSARHLSNQPQHF.

This clonotype was recorded once. This chain joins TRBV13 and TRBJ2-3; D is unclear. V gave up 5 bases and J gave up 6 bases, with 12 bases separating them. The CDR3 sequence is 13 residues long. Per germline, CDR1 PRHDT and CDR2 FYEKMQ (reference sequence). The CDR3 DNA reads TGTGCCAGCAGCCTAACGTCGAAGGATACGCAGTATTTT. Translation gives CASSLTSKDTQYF.

This clonotype has more than one count but fewer than ten. The genes are TRBV29-1 and TRBJ2-5; unclear D gene. This CDR3 is built from 11 residues. Germline CDR1 is SQVTM and CDR2 is ANQGSEA. The V end was cut by 3 bases, the J end by 1 base, with 3 bases between. CDR3 nucleotides: TGCAGCGTTGACGTCCAAGAGACCCAGTACTTC. Protein product: CSVDVQETQYF.

V usage is TRBV9 and J usage is TRBJ2-5; D gene uncertain. Germline-derived CDR1 and CDR2 are SGDLS and YYNGEE. The CDR3 has 13 residues. V lost 1 base to trimming and J lost 5 bases, with 9 bases between them. The CDR3 DNA sequence: TGTGCCAGCAGCGTAAACCTTGCGGAGACCCAGTACTTC. Translation: CASSVNLAETQYF.

The chain carries TRBV3-1 and TRBJ2-1; D unresolved. The CDR3 consists of 16 residues. The germline CDR1 and CDR2 sequences are LGHDT and YNNKEL (reference sequence). The V end was cut by 1 base, the J end by 1 base, with 11 bases between. CDR3 in DNA: TGTGCCAGCAGCCAAGGGTTACAGCCATCCTACAATGAGCAGTTCTTC. Translation gives CASSQGLQPSYNEQFF.

This chain joins TRBV29-1 and TRBJ2-7; TRBD2 aligns across 14 bases. This CDR3 comprises 13 residues. Germline trimming cut 7 bases from V and 2 bases from J; bases unmatched to any gene: 1. The germline gives CDR1 SQVTM, CDR2 ANQGSEA. CDR3 sequence reads: CSATSGRAYEQYF. For the CDR3, the DNA is TGCAGCGCGACTAGCGGGAGGGCCTACGAGCAGTACTTC.

The chain links TRBV4-1 to TRBJ2-1, with 7 positions matching TRBD2. The CDR3 runs to 16 residues. Germline lookup yields CDR1 MGHRA and CDR2 YSYEKL. J was trimmed by 3 bases and V by 1 base; bases with no gene match: 6. The CDR3 is CASSQGRASGYNEQFF. CDR3 nucleotides: TGCGCCAGCAGCCAAGGCCGCGCTAGCGGCTACAATGAGCAGTTCTTC.

The V gene is TRBV20-1, the J gene TRBJ2-3; D is ambiguous. Between the trimmed V and J ends, which lost 6 bases and 3 bases, there was a span of 7 bases. Germline V gives CDR1 DFQATT, CDR2 SNEGSKA (reference sequence). The length of the CDR3 is 11 residues. This CDR3 is CSAPSTDTQYF. CDR3 coding DNA: TGCAGTGCCCCCAGTACAGATACGCAGTATTTT.

This clonotype has just a few counts. The chain carries TRBV10-3 and TRBJ1-1; D is undetermined. Germline V gene sequence: CDR1 ENHRY, CDR2 SYGVKD. V was cut by 4 bases and J by 0 bases, with 9 bases left in between. This CDR3 spans 14 amino acids. In DNA, the CDR3 is TGTGCCATCAGTGTGGGCATAATGAACACTGAAGCTTTCTTT. The encoded protein is CAISVGIMNTEAFF.